The 32 T cell receptor beta chains listed next were all sequenced from one sample in a study of shared clonotypes between healthy human individuals. Naive CD8 isolation took CD45RO-negative cells positively selected for CCR7 and excluded terminally differentiated effector memory CD45RA+ cells. Libraries were prepared by immunoSEQ multiplex PCR; TCRdb keeps only in-frame clonotypes and omits some of them. The table records hundreds of thousands of clones, around 90% of them present only once. The sequenced material came from naive CD8+ T cells sorted from blood. Receptors originate from a man under 40 in good health.

This clone was counted a single time. This sample includes further DNA sequences coding for the same CDR3. The chain is built from TRBV7-8 and TRBJ2-3; 9 bases are a match to TRBD2. Germline V gene data show CDR1 as SGHVS and CDR2 as FQNEAQ. Losses at the gene ends were 1 base for V and 1 base for J; bases not matched to a gene: 0. This CDR3 spans 15 amino acids. The CDR3 loop reads CASSLGTSGTDTQYF. The DNA of the CDR3 is TGTGCCAGCAGCTTAGGGACTAGCGGCACAGATACGCAGTATTTT. Full variable domain (outside the CDR3, taken from reference TRBV7-8 and TRBJ2-3): GAGVSQSPRYKVAKRGQDVALRCDPISGHVSLFWYQQALGQGPEFLTYFQNEAQLDKSGLPSDRFFAERPEGSVSTLKIQRTQQEDSAVYLCASSLGTSGTDTQYFGPGTRLTVL.

The V and J genes are TRBV2 and TRBJ1-2; TRBD1 agrees at 9 bases. CDR1 is SNHLY and CDR2 is FYNNEI in the germline V gene. This CDR3 is built from 13 residues. Unmatched junction bases numbered 9, after V lost 9 bases and J lost 7 bases. CDR3 residues: CASKTGGSVGYTF. For the CDR3, the DNA is TGTGCCAGTAAAACAGGGGGCTCCGTTGGCTACACCTTC.

The rearrangement uses TRBV9 and TRBJ2-1; TRBD2 matches 9 bases. From germline, CDR1 is SGDLS and CDR2 YYNGEE. The CDR3 is 16 amino acids. The V segment lost 1 base and the J segment 12 bases; nucleotides outside the gene matches: 14. CDR3 DNA sequence: TGTGCCAGCAGCGTATGGGGCCGAGCGGGAGGCGAGGGGCAGTTCTTC. Translation gives CASSVWGRAGGEGQFF.

V usage is TRBV27 and J usage is TRBJ2-1; no clear D. CDR3 length: 13 amino acids. Trimming cost V 10 bases and J 6 bases, with 16 bases left between them. Germline values: CDR1 MNHEY, CDR2 SMNVEV (reference sequence). The DNA for the CDR3 is TGTGCCACCATAAGTCCGGACGGCAATGAGCAGTTCTTC. Translated: CATISPDGNEQFF.

This sequence joins TRBV30 and TRBJ1-2; 8 positions match TRBD1. Trimming at V came to 1 base and at J to 6 bases, leaving 4 bases not matched to a gene. The CDR3 totals 13 residues. Germline lookup yields CDR1 GTSNPN and CDR2 SVGIG (reference sequence). The CDR3 nucleotides read TGTGCCTGGAGTGCCCAGGGGGCGAATGGCTACACCTTC. Amino acids: CAWSAQGANGYTF.

This rearrangement joins TRBV7-9 to TRBJ1-4; D might be TRBD1 (6 bases). Germline CDR1 reads SEHNR; CDR2 reads FQNEAQ (reference sequence). V was cut by 4 bases and J by 7 bases, with 13 bases left in between. This CDR3 has 14 residues. The CDR3 DNA follows: TGTGCCAGCAGCTCGGGACAAATCCCTGAAAAACTGTTTTTT. It is translated as CASSSGQIPEKLFF.

CDR3 nucleotide sequence: TGTGCCAGCAGTGAAGTCTGGGGGGAGGTGGGTAACACTGAAGCTTTCTTT. Amino acid sequence: CASSEVWGEVGNTEAFF. V usage is TRBV6-1 and J usage is TRBJ1-1, with D tentatively TRBD1 (5 bases). V was pared by 1 base and J by 2 bases, with 17 bases between. CDR1 and CDR2 (germline): MNHNS, SASEGT. The CDR3 runs to 17 residues.

The chain recombines TRBV27 with TRBJ1-5; D perhaps matches TRBD1 (5 bases). The germline V gene encodes CDR1 MNHEY and CDR2 SMNVEV (reference sequence). V lost 6 bases to trimming and J lost 5 bases, with 14 bases between them. This CDR3 is built from 14 residues. The CDR3 spells CASRSGRTDQPQHF. DNA of the CDR3: TGTGCCAGCAGATCGGGACGCACCGATCAGCCCCAGCATTTT.

This sequence joins TRBV11-2 and TRBJ2-1, with a tentative D call TRBD1 (6 bases). Between the trimmed V and J ends, which lost 1 base and 3 bases, there was a span of 16 bases. The germline V gene encodes CDR1 SGHAT and CDR2 FQNNGV. This CDR3 is 17 amino acids long. The CDR3 sequence: CASSLGEWTALYNEQFF. The CDR3 nucleotides read TGTGCCAGCAGCTTAGGCGAGTGGACAGCTCTCTACAATGAGCAGTTCTTC.

The rearrangement links TRBV7-6 to TRBJ2-3, with TRBD1 matching over 9 bases. V lost 1 base, J lost 5 bases, and 7 bases stayed unmatched. CDR3 length equals 16 residues. Germline V CDR1 and CDR2: SGHVS, FNYEAQ. The CDR3 DNA reads TGTGCCAGCAGCTTAGACAGGGGGCTGTTAATAGATACGCAGTATTTT. Residues: CASSLDRGLLIDTQYF.

The chain couples TRBV15 to TRBJ2-1; no firm D call. With 3 bases removed from V and 5 bases from J, the gap between germline ends came to 8 bases. CDR1 LNHNV and CDR2 YYDKDF come from the germline V gene (reference sequence). CDR3 length: 13 residues. CDR3 nucleotide sequence: TGTGCCACCAGCAGCAAGACAAACAATGAGCAGTTCTTC. This translates into CATSSKTNNEQFF.

The chain recombines TRBV27 with TRBJ2-7; D is possibly TRBD1 or TRBD2 (5 bases each). From germline, CDR1 is MNHEY and CDR2 SMNVEV (reference sequence). V lost 2 bases to trimming and J lost 7 bases, with 15 bases between them. This CDR3 is built from 14 residues. CDR3 amino acids: CASSLEGTSREQYF. CDR3 in DNA: TGTGCCAGCAGTTTAGAGGGGACCAGTAGGGAGCAGTACTTC.

This clone came up once. The genes are TRBV19 and TRBJ2-1, with a weak D call TRBD1 (5 bases). This CDR3 is 14 amino acids long. The ends were cut back, 9 bases at V and 4 bases at J, with 16 bases in the middle. Germline assignment: CDR1 LNHDA and CDR2 SQIVND (reference sequence). For the CDR3, the DNA is TGTGCCAGCTCGGTGACAGAAGGGTACAATGAGCAGTTCTTC. Its translation is CASSVTEGYNEQFF. The whole variable domain, remainder taken from reference TRBV19 and TRBJ2-1, is DGGITQSPKYLFRKEGQNVTLSCEQNLNHDAMYWYRQDPGQGLRLIYYSQIVNDFQKGDIAEGYSVSREKKESFPLTVTSAQKNPTAFYLCASSVTEGYNEQFFGPGTRLTVL.

This clone has a single count. The V call is TRBV9, the J call TRBJ2-3; D is uncertain. This CDR3 has 12 amino acids. Germline-derived CDR1 and CDR2 are SGDLS and YYNGEE. V was shortened by 3 bases and J by 1 base, with 3 bases between the two germline ends. The CDR3 reads CASSAGTDTQYF. Here the CDR3 DNA reads TGTGCCAGCAGCGCCGGCACAGATACGCAGTATTTT.

CDR3 sequence: CASSFLAGGGTDTQYF. The CDR3 DNA sequence: TGCGCCAGCAGCTTTCTAGCGGGAGGCGGGACAGATACGCAGTATTTT. This chain joins TRBV5-1 and TRBJ2-3; 11 positions match TRBD2. J lost 3 bases, V lost 2 bases, and 5 bases had no gene match. CDR3 length equals 16 residues. CDR1 and CDR2 from the germline V gene are SGHRS and YFSETQ. The full variable domain, with the rest looked up from reference TRBV5-1 and TRBJ2-3, is KAGVTQTPRYLIKTRGQQVTLSCSPISGHRSVSWYQQTPGQGLQFLFEYFSETQRNKGNFPGRFSGRQFSNSRSEMNVSTLELGDSALYLCASSFLAGGGTDTQYFGPGTRLTVL.

This chain joins TRBV7-3 and TRBJ2-1; the D is unclear. This CDR3 is built from 13 residues. Between the trimmed V and J ends, which lost 2 bases and 5 bases, there was a span of 7 bases. Germline V gives CDR1 SGHTA, CDR2 FQGTGA. CDR3 amino acids: CASSLEGHNEQFF. CDR3 in DNA: TGTGCCAGCAGCTTAGAAGGTCACAATGAGCAGTTCTTC.

The chain combines TRBV10-1 with TRBJ2-1, with D perhaps matching TRBD1 (6 bases). The CDR3 runs 15 residues. Germline-derived CDR1 and CDR2 are WNHNN and SYGVQD (reference sequence). The germline V and J ends were trimmed by 4 bases and 2 bases, with 12 bases remaining between them. The CDR3 protein is CASSGRQATYNEQFF. The DNA of the CDR3 is TGCGCCAGCAGTGGAAGACAGGCGACCTACAATGAGCAGTTCTTC.

The J gene is TRBJ1-1, the V gene TRBV15, with D possibly matching TRBD1 (6 bases). Germline assignment: CDR1 LNHNV and CDR2 YYDKDF (reference sequence). Trimming took 0 bases from V and 3 from J, leaving 14 bases between them. CDR3 length equals 16 residues. The CDR3 sequence is CATSRDRSDSYTEAFF. Written as DNA, the CDR3 is TGTGCCACCAGCAGAGATCGGTCGGACAGTTACACTGAAGCTTTCTTT. Looking up the rest from reference TRBV15 and TRBJ1-1 gives the full variable domain: DAMVIQNPRYQVTQFGKPVTLSCSQTLNHNVMYWYQQKSSQAPKLLFHYYDKDFNNEADTPDNFQSRRPNTSFCFLDIRSPGLGDTAMYLCATSRDRSDSYTEAFFGQGTRLTVV.

The rearrangement uses TRBV28 and TRBJ2-1; D possibly corresponds to TRBD2 (6 bases). This CDR3 comprises 15 residues. V lost 5 bases to trimming and J lost 7 bases, with 18 bases between them. Per germline, CDR1 MDHEN and CDR2 SYDVKM. CDR3 bases: TGTGCCAGCAGTCGGGTTGGTAGCGGAAAGAATGAGCAGTTCTTC. Its protein product is CASSRVGSGKNEQFF. The full variable domain, in which reference TRBV28 and TRBJ2-1 provide the parts outside the CDR3, is DVKVTQSSRYLVKRTGEKVFLECVQDMDHENMFWYRQDPGLGLRLIYFSYDVKMKEKGDIPEGYSVSREKKERFSLILESASTNQTSMYLCASSRVGSGKNEQFFGPGTRLTVL.

The chain is built from TRBV4-1 and TRBJ1-5, with 9 bases aligning to TRBD1. Germline values: CDR1 MGHRA, CDR2 YSYEKL. This CDR3 has 15 amino acids. Trimming cost V 0 bases and J 6 bases; bases outside gene matches: 3. CDR3 sequence: CASSQEGQGVQPQHF. The CDR3 bases are TGCGCCAGCAGCCAAGAGGGACAGGGAGTTCAGCCCCAGCATTTT.

About this clone: Other DNA sequences of this sample code for an identical CDR3. The genes are TRBV27 and TRBJ2-3; D gene unclear. V was cut by 6 bases and J by 0 bases, with 4 bases left in between. The CDR3 spans 12 residues. Germline CDR1 MNHEY, CDR2 SMNVEV (reference sequence). This chain's CDR3 is CASSLSTDTQYF. For the CDR3, the DNA is TGTGCCAGCAGCCTAAGCACAGATACGCAGTATTTT.

The chain couples TRBV29-1 to TRBJ2-1; D may be TRBD2 (5 bases). CDR3 length equals 15 residues. Germline V CDR1 and CDR2: SQVTM, ANQGSEA. Trimming took off 4 bases at V and 0 bases at J, with 13 bases between the two ends. CDR3 sequence reads: CSVVDQAGSYNEQFF. CDR3 in DNA: TGCAGCGTTGTCGACCAGGCGGGCTCCTACAATGAGCAGTTCTTC.

The chain recombines TRBV5-4 with TRBJ2-1; TRBD1 is a possible D gene (6 bases). Per germline, CDR1 SGHNT and CDR2 YYREEE (reference sequence). The CDR3 is made up of 14 amino acids. Trimming took off 3 bases at V and 5 bases at J, with 12 bases between the two ends. CDR3 protein: CASSSPDSHNEQFF. The CDR3 DNA sequence: TGTGCCAGCAGCTCTCCGGACAGCCACAATGAGCAGTTCTTC.

This chain links TRBV19 with TRBJ1-2; tentative D call: TRBD1 (6 bases). Germline loops: CDR1 LNHDA, CDR2 SQIVND (reference sequence). The CDR3 has 17 residues. V was cut by 3 bases and J by 6 bases, with 23 bases left in between. The CDR3 reads CASSMMDSPELRDGYTF. The CDR3 DNA reads as TGTGCCAGTAGTATGATGGACAGCCCCGAACTGAGGGATGGCTACACCTTC. Together with reference TRBV19 and TRBJ1-2, the CDR3 gives the full variable domain: DGGITQSPKYLFRKEGQNVTLSCEQNLNHDAMYWYRQDPGQGLRLIYYSQIVNDFQKGDIAEGYSVSREKKESFPLTVTSAQKNPTAFYLCASSMMDSPELRDGYTFGSGTRLTVV.

The V gene is TRBV7-9, the J gene TRBJ1-4, with unresolved D. The ends were cut back, 5 bases at V and 6 bases at J, with 10 bases in the middle. This CDR3 contains 13 residues. Per the germline V gene, CDR1 is SEHNR and CDR2 is FQNEAQ (reference sequence). The CDR3 loop is CASSHPWDEKLFF. For the CDR3, the DNA is TGTGCCAGCAGCCACCCATGGGATGAAAAACTGTTTTTT.

The chain joins TRBV9 to TRBJ2-1; perhaps TRBD2 as D (5 bases). V shed 3 bases and J shed 10 bases, with 14 bases lying between them. This CDR3 is built from 13 residues. Per the germline V gene, CDR1 is SGDLS and CDR2 is YYNGEE. CDR3 protein: CASSGGLPREQFF. The CDR3, as DNA: TGTGCCAGCAGCGGAGGACTTCCTCGGGAGCAGTTCTTC. Complete variable domain (other parts from reference TRBV9 and TRBJ2-1): DSGVTQTPKHLITATGQRVTLRCSPRSGDLSVYWYQQSLDQGLQFLIQYYNGEERAKGNILERFSAQQFPDLHSELNLSSLELGDSALYFCASSGGLPREQFFGPGTRLTVL.

This clone was recorded only once. Other DNA sequences within the sample encode an identical CDR3. The chain uses TRBV7-9 and TRBJ2-7, with TRBD2 as a possible D gene (5 bases). With 4 bases removed from V and 1 base from J, the gap between germline ends came to 8 bases. CDR3 length equals 13 residues. CDR1 is SEHNR, CDR2 FQNEAQ, per germline (reference sequence). The CDR3 loop is CASSSRGSYEQYF. DNA for the CDR3: TGTGCCAGCAGCTCCCGGGGTTCCTACGAGCAGTACTTC.

CDR3 in amino acids: CAISESGRDEQYF. The CDR3 DNA follows: TGTGCCATCAGTGAGTCGGGTAGGGACGAGCAGTACTTC. The chain links TRBV10-3 to TRBJ2-7; D not resolved. There are 13 residues in the CDR3. V was clipped by 0 bases and J by 5 bases, with 8 bases between them. Germline-derived CDR1 and CDR2 are ENHRY and SYGVKD.

The rearrangement joins TRBV11-2 to TRBJ1-4, with 9 bases that match TRBD1. The J segment lost 4 bases and the V segment lost 4 bases, leaving 7 bases of the junction unmatched. Germline CDR1 reads SGHAT; CDR2 reads FQNNGV. The CDR3 sequence is 16 residues long. CDR3 bases: TGTGCCAGCAGCTCCCGGGACAGGGCGCATAATGAAAAACTGTTTTTT. Its translation: CASSSRDRAHNEKLFF.

V gene TRBV27 combines with J gene TRBJ2-1, with no clear D. CDR1 and CDR2 (germline): MNHEY, SMNVEV (reference sequence). V was cut by 6 bases and J by 6 bases, with 12 bases left in between. The length of the CDR3 is 13 residues. The CDR3 here is CASRHGSSNEQFF. The CDR3 coding sequence is TGTGCCAGCAGGCACGGGTCTTCCAATGAGCAGTTCTTC.

The chain has TRBV27 and TRBJ1-2, with a tentative D call TRBD1 (5 bases). The V end was cut by 2 bases, the J end by 4 bases, with 8 bases between. The CDR3 has 13 residues. The V gene's germline CDR1 is MNHEY and CDR2 SMNVEV (reference sequence). CDR3: CASSLKGTYGYTF. CDR3 nucleotides: TGTGCCAGCAGTTTAAAAGGGACCTATGGCTACACCTTC.

This chain uses TRBV19 with TRBJ2-3; D is ambiguous. The CDR3 loop spans 14 amino acids. The germline V and J ends were trimmed by 5 bases and 1 base, with 10 bases remaining between them. Germline CDR1 reads LNHDA; CDR2 reads SQIVND (reference sequence). The CDR3 DNA reads as TGTGCCAGTAGTCTAGTATACGGCACAGATACGCAGTATTTT. It codes for CASSLVYGTDTQYF.